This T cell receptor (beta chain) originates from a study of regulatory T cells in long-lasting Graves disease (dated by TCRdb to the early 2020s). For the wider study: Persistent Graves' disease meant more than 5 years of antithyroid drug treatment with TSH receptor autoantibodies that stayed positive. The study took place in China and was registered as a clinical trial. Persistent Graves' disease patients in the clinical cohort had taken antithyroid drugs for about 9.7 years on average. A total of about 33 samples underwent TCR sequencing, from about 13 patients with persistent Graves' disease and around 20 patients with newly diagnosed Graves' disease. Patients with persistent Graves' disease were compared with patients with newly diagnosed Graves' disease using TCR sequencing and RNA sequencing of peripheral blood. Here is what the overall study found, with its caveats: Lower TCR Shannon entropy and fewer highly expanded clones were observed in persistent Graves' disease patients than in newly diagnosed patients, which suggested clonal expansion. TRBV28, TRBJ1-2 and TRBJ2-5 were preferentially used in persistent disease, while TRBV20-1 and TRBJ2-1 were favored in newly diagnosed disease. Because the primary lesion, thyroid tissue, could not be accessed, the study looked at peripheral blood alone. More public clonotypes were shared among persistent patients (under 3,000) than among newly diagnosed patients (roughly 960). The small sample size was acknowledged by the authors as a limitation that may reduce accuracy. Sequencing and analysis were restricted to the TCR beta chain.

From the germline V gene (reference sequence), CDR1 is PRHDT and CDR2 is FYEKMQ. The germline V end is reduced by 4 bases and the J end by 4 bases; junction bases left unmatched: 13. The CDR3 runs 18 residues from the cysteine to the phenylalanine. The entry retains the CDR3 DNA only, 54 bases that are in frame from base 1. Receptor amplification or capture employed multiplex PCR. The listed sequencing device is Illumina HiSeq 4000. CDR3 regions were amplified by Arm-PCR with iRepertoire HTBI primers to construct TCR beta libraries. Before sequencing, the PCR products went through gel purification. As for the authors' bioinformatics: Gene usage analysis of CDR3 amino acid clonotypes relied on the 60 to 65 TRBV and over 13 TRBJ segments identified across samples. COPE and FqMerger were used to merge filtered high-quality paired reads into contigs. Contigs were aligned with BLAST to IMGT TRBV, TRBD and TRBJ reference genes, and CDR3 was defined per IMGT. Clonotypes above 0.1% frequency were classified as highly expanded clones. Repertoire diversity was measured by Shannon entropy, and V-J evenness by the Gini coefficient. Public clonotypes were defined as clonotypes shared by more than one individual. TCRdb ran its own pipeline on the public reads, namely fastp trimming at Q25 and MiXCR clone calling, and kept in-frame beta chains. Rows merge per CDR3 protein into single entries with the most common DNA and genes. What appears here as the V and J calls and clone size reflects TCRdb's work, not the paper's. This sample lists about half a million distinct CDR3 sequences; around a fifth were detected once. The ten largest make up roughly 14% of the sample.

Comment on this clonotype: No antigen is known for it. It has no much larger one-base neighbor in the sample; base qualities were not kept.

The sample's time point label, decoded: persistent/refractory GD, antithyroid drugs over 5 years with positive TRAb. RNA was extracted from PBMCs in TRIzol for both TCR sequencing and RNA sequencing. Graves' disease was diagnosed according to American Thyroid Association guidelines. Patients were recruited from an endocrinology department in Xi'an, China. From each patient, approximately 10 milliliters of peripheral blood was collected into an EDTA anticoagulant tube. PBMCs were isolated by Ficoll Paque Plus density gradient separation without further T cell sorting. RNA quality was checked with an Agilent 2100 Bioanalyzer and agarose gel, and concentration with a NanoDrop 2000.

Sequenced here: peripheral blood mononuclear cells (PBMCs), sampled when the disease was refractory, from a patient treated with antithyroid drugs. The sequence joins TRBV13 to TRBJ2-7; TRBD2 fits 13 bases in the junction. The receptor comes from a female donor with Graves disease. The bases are TGTGCCAGCAGCTACCAAAGACTCGGGACTAGCGGGAAGTACGAGCAGTACTTC. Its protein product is CASSYQRLGTSGKYEQYF.